One and the same sample provided the 8 T cell receptor beta chains below, sequenced in a study of blood T cell repertoires in COVID-19. Produced via immunoSEQ multiplex PCR; TCRdb's table is partial and in-frame only. The data hold over 90,000 clones, with nearly 90% observed a single time. Sequencing input: peripheral blood. These receptors came from a man in his fifties or sixties with active COVID-19.

The chain links TRBV3-1 (or the pseudogene TRBV3-2) to TRBJ1-5; TRBD1 matches at 7 bases. The germline CDR1 and CDR2 sequences are LGHDT and YNNKEL (reference sequence). Losses at the gene ends were 1 base for V and 9 bases for J; bases not matched to a gene: 15. The CDR3 has 17 residues. CDR3 amino acids: CASSQGTDRQPPRPQHF. The CDR3 nucleotides read TGTGCCAGCAGCCAAGGGACGGACAGGCAACCACCTCGGCCCCAGCATTTT.

The chain combines TRBV7-9 with TRBJ2-3; 7 bases map to TRBD1. V dropped 5 bases and J dropped 0; count of bases not matched to a gene: 2. Germline V gives CDR1 SEHNR, CDR2 FQNEAQ (reference sequence). The CDR3 runs 14 residues. The CDR3 region has the DNA TGTGCCAGCAGCCGCAGGGGGAGCACAGATACGCAGTATTTT. It translates to CASSRRGSTDTQYF.

This chain links TRBV7-9 with TRBJ2-1, with 10 bases matching TRBD2. V lost 8 bases to trimming and J lost 0 bases; unmatched junction nucleotides: 10. The CDR3 loop spans 17 amino acids. Germline-derived CDR1 and CDR2 are SEHNR and FQNEAQ (reference sequence). CDR3 nucleotide sequence: TGTGCCAGCGGACTAGCGGCACCCCTCTCCTCCTACAATGAGCAGTTCTTC. The encoded protein is CASGLAAPLSSYNEQFF.

A single count supports this clone. The V call is TRBV14, the J call TRBJ1-1; 10 bases line up with TRBD1. CDR1 and CDR2 from the germline V gene are SGHDN and FVKESK. The CDR3 sequence is 16 residues long. V dropped 4 bases and J dropped 4; count of bases not matched to a gene: 9. The CDR3 here is CASSRPGQGRGTEAFF. CDR3 nucleotides: TGTGCCAGCAGCCGACCGGGACAGGGGAGGGGCACTGAAGCTTTCTTT.

The chain recombines TRBV9 with TRBJ2-2; 9 bases fit TRBD1. The germline gives CDR1 SGDLS, CDR2 YYNGEE. The CDR3 runs to 14 residues. Trimming cost V 6 bases and J 4 bases; bases outside gene matches: 4. The CDR3 sequence: CASNRDRVTGELFF. The CDR3 DNA follows: TGTGCCAGCAACCGGGACAGGGTCACCGGGGAGCTGTTTTTT.

This sequence joins TRBV7-8 and TRBJ2-3; no reliable D call. Per the germline V gene, CDR1 is SGHVS and CDR2 is FQNEAQ. This CDR3 comprises 13 residues. V was pared by 0 bases and J by 6 bases, with 7 bases between. The CDR3 reads CASSLAGRDTQYF. CDR3 in DNA: TGTGCCAGCAGCTTAGCGGGCCGGGATACGCAGTATTTT.

The chain recombines TRBV7-2 with TRBJ2-3; 7 bases are a match to TRBD1. V was clipped by 5 bases and J by 5 bases; unmatched bases: 7. This CDR3 is 14 amino acids long. Germline V lookup: CDR1 SGHTA, CDR2 FQGNSA. The CDR3 DNA is TGTGCCAGCAGCAGGGGGCGATGGATAGATACGCAGTATTTT. As protein: CASSRGRWIDTQYF.

The genes are TRBV14 and TRBJ1-4; D is unresolved. The CDR3 consists of 16 residues. V lost 2 bases and J 8 bases, leaving 18 bases between the germline ends. Germline V gives CDR1 SGHDN, CDR2 FVKESK. The CDR3 nucleotides read TGTGCCAGCAGCCAAAACCGACTCTATCTTAGGGAAAAACTGTTTTTT. This gives the protein CASSQNRLYLREKLFF.